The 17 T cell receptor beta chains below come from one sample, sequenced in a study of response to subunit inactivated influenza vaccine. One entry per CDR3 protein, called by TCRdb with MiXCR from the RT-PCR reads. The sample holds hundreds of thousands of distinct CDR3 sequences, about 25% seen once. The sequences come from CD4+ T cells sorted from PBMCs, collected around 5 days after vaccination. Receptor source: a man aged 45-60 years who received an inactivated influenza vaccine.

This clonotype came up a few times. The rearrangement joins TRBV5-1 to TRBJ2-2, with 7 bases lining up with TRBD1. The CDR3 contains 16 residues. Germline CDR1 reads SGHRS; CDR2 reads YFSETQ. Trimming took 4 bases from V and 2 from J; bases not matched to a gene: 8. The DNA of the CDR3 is TGCGCCAGCAGCCCACTACAGGGGCGAAACACCGGGGAGCTGTTTTTT. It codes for CASSPLQGRNTGELFF.

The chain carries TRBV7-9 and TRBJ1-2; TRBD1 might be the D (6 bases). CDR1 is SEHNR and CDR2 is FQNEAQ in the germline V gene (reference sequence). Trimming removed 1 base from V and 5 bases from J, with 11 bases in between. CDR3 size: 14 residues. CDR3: CASSLDAGVYGYTF. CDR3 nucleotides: TGTGCCAGCAGCTTAGACGCAGGGGTATATGGCTACACCTTC.

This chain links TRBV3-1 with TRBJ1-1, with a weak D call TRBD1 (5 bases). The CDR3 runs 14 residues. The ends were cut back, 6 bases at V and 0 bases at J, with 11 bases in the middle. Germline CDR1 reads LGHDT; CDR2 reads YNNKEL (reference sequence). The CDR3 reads CASRDTVMNTEAFF. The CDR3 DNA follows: TGTGCCAGCAGGGACACAGTCATGAACACTGAAGCTTTCTTT.

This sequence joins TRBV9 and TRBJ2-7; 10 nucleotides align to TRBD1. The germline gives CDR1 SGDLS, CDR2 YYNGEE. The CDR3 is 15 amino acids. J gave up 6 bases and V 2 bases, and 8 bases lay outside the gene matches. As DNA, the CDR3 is TGTGCCAGCAGCGTGGGGCCGGGACAGGGGTTCGAGCAGTACTTC. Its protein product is CASSVGPGQGFEQYF. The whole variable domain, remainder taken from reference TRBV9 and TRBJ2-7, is DSGVTQTPKHLITATGQRVTLRCSPRSGDLSVYWYQQSLDQGLQFLIQYYNGEERAKGNILERFSAQQFPDLHSELNLSSLELGDSALYFCASSVGPGQGFEQYFGPGTRLTVT.

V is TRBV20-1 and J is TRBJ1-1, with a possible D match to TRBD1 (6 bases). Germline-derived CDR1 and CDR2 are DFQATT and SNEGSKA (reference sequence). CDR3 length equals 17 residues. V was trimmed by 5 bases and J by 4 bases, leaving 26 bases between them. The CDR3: CSARPGEFVGRRTEAFF. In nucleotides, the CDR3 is TGCAGTGCTCGGCCAGGGGAGTTTGTGGGTCGACGCACTGAAGCTTTCTTT.

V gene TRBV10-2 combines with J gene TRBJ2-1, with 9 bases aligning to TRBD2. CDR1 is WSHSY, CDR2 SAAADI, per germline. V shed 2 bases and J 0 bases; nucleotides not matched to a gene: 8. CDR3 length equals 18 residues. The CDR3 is CASSEPSSGGSSYNEQFF. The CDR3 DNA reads TGCGCCAGCAGTGAGCCAAGTAGCGGGGGTAGCTCCTACAATGAGCAGTTCTTC.

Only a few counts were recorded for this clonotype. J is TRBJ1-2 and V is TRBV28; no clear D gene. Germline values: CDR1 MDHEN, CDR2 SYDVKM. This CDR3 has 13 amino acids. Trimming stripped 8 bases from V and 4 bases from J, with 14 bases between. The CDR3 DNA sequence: TGTGCCAGCTTGTCCCCAGCGGGCTATGGCTACACCTTC. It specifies CASLSPAGYGYTF.

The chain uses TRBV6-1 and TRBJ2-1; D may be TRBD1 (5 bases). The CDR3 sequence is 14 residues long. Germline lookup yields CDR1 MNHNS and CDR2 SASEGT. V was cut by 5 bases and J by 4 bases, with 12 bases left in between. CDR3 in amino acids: CASSPLSGYNEQFF. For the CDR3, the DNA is TGTGCCAGCAGTCCACTCTCAGGGTACAATGAGCAGTTCTTC.

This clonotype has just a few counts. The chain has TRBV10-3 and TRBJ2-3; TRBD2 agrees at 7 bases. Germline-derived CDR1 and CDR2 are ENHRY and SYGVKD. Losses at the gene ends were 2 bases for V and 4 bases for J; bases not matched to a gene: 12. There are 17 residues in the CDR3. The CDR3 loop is CAISELFSASGADTQYF. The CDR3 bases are TGTGCCATCAGTGAGCTTTTTTCGGCTAGCGGCGCAGATACGCAGTATTTT.

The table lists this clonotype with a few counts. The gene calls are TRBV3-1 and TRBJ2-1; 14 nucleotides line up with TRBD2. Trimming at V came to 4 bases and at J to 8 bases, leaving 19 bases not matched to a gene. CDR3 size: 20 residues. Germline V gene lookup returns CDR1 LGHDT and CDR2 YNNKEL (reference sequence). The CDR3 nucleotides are TGTGCCAGCAGCCGTCAACCGGGACTAGCGGGAGTGGTCATTAAGGATGAGCAGTTCTTC. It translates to CASSRQPGLAGVVIKDEQFF.

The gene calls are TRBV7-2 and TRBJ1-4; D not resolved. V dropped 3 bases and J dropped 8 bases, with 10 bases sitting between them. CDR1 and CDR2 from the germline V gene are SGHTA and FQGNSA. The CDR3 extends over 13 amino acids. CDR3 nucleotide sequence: TGTGCCAGCAGCTTCGGGGTACGGGAAAAACTGTTTTTT. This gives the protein CASSFGVREKLFF. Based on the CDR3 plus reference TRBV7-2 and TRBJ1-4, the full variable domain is GAGVSQSPSNKVTEKGKDVELRCDPISGHTALYWYRQSLGQGLEFLIYFQGNSAPDKSGLPSDRFSAERTGGSVSTLTIQRTQQEDSAVYLCASSFGVREKLFFGSGTQLSVL.

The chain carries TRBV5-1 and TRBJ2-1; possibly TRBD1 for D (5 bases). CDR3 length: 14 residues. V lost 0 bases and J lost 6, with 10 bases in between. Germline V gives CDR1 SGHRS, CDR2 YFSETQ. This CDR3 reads CASSLAFGANEQFF. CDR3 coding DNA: TGCGCCAGCAGCTTGGCCTTTGGGGCCAATGAGCAGTTCTTC.

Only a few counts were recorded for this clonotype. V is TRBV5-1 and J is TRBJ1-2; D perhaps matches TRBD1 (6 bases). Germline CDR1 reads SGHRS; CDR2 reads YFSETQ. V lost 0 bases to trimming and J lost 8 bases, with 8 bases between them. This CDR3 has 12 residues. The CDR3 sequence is CASSLEGGGYTF. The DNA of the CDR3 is TGCGCCAGCAGCTTGGAAGGGGGAGGCTACACCTTC.

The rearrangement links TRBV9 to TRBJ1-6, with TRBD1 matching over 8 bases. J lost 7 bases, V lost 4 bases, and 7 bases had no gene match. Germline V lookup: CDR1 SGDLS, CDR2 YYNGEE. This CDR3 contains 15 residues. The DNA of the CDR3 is TGTGCCAGCAGCCCCCAGGGACAGGCGAATTCACCCCTCCACTTT. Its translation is CASSPQGQANSPLHF.

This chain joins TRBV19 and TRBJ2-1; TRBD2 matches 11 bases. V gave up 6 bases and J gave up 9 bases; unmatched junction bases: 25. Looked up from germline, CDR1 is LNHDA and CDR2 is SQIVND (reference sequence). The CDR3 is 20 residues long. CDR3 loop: CASRHVPASGGRYGLVEQFF. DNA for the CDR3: TGTGCCAGTAGACACGTTCCAGCTAGCGGGGGGCGATACGGATTGGTTGAGCAGTTCTTC.

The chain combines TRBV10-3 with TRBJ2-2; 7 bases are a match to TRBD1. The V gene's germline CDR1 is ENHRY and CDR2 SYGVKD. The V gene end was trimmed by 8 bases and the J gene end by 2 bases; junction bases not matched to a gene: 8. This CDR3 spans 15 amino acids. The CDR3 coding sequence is TGTGCCATCCAGAACAGGGACAGCAACACCGGGGAGCTGTTTTTT. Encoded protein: CAIQNRDSNTGELFF.

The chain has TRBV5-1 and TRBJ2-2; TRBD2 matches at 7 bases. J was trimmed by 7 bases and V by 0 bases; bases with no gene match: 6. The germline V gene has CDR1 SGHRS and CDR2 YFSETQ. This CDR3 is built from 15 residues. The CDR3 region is CASSLEAGSGGELFF. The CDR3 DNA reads TGCGCCAGCAGCTTGGAAGCGGGGTCCGGCGGGGAGCTGTTTTTT. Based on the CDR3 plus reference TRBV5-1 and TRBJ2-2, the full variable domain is KAGVTQTPRYLIKTRGQQVTLSCSPISGHRSVSWYQQTPGQGLQFLFEYFSETQRNKGNFPGRFSGRQFSNSRSEMNVSTLELGDSALYLCASSLEAGSGGELFFGEGSRLTVL.